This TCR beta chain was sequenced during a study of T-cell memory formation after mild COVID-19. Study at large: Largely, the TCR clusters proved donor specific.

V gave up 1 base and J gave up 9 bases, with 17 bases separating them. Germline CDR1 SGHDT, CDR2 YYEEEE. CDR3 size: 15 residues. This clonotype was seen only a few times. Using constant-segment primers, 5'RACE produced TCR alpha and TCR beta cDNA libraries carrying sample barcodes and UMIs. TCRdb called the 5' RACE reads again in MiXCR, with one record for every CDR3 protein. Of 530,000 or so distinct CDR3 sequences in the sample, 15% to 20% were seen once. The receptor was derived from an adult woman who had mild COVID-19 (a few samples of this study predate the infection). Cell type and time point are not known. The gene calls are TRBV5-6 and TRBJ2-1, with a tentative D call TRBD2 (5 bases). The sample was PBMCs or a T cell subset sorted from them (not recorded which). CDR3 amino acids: CASSLLTTISSEQFF. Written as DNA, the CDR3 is TGTGCCAGCAGCTTGCTGACTACCATTTCGAGTGAGCAGTTCTTC.